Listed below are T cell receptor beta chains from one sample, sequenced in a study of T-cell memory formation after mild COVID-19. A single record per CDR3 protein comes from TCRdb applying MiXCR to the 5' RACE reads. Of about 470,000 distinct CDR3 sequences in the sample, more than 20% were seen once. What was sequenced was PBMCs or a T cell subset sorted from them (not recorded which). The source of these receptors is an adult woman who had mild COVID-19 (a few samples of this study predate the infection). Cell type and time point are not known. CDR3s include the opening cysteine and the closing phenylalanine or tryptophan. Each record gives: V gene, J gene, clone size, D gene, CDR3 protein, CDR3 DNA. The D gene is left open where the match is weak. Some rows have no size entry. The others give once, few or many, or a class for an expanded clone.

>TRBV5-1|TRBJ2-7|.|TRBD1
CASSTGQGDYEQYF
TGCGCCAGCAGCACCGGACAGGGGGACTACGAGCAGTACTTC
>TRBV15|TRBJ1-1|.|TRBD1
CATSRLGGYDTEAFF
TGTGCCACCAGCAGACTAGGGGGCTACGACACTGAAGCTTTCTTT
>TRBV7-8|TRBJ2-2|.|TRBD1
CASSRPGQGAMRWTGELFF
TGTGCCAGCAGCCGTCCAGGGCAGGGGGCGATGAGGTGGACCGGGGAGCTGTTTTTT
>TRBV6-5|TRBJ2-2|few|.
CASSLNGGRSTGELFF
TGTGCCAGCAGCCTCAATGGGGGGCGAAGCACCGGGGAGCTGTTTTTT
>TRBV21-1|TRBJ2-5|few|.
CAGHGQGRETQYF
TGTGCCGGGCACGGACAGGGACGAGAGACCCAGTACTTC
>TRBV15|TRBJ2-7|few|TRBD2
CATSRENSGTWEQYF
TGTGCCACCAGCAGGGAAAATAGCGGGACTTGGGAGCAGTACTTC
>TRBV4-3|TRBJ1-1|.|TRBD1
CASSQDWQGVEAFF
TGCGCCAGCAGCCAAGATTGGCAGGGGGTCGAAGCTTTCTTT
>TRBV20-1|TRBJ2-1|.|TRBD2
CSATTSGRANNEQFF
TGCAGTGCTACTACTAGCGGGAGGGCCAACAATGAGCAGTTCTTC
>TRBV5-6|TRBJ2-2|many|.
CASSSYTGELFF
TGTGCCAGCAGTTCTTACACCGGGGAGCTGTTTTTT
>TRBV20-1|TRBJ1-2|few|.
CSARDLRGRFYGYTF
TGCAGTGCTAGAGATCTTAGGGGCCGGTTTTATGGCTACACCTTC
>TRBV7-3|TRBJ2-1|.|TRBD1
CASSLSGQGNEQFF
TGTGCCAGCAGCTTGTCGGGACAGGGCAATGAGCAGTTCTTC
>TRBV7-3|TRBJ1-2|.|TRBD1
CASSLGQGPNYGYTF
TGTGCCAGCAGCTTAGGACAGGGACCTAACTATGGCTACACCTTC
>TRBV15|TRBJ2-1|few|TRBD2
CATSRDRLAGVSSYNEQFF
TGTGCCACCAGCAGAGATCGACTAGCGGGAGTTAGCTCCTACAATGAGCAGTTCTTC
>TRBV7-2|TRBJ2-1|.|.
CASRQRRGLLYNEQFF
TGTGCCAGCAGGCAGCGGCGTGGACTTCTATACAATGAGCAGTTCTTC
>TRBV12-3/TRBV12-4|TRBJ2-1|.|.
CASTSDYGRGRNEQFF
TGTGCCAGCACTTCCGACTACGGGAGAGGGAGAAATGAGCAGTTCTTC
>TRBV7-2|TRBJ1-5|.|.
CASSMDGSNQPQHF
TGTGCCAGCAGCATGGACGGGAGCAATCAGCCCCAGCATTTT
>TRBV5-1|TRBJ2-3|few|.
CASRALSSTDTQYF
TGCGCCAGCAGGGCCCTTTCTAGCACAGATACGCAGTATTTT
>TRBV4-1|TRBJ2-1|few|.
CASSSRGAGPYNEQFF
TGCGCCAGCAGCTCCCGGGGTGCGGGGCCCTACAATGAGCAGTTCTTC
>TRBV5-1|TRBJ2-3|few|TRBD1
CASSLWAGGEDTQYF
TGCGCCAGCAGCTTGTGGGCAGGGGGCGAAGATACGCAGTATTTT
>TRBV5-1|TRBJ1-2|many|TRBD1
CASSLGHRDSSYGYTF
TGCGCCAGCAGCTTGGGCCACCGGGACAGTTCTTACGGCTACACCTTC
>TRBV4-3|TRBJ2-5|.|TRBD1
CASSQGATGGETQYF
TGCGCCAGCAGCCAAGGGGCCACAGGGGGAGAGACCCAGTACTTC
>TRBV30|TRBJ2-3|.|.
CAWSVQLDTQYF
TGTGCCTGGAGTGTACAGTTGGATACGCAGTATTTT
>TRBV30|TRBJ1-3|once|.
CAWSPRQRHFSGNTIYF
TGTGCCTGGAGTCCTAGACAGAGACACTTCTCTGGAAACACCATATATTTT
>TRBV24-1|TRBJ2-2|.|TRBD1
CATSDAPEQGRNKNTGELFF
TGTGCCACCAGTGATGCACCCGAACAGGGGCGAAATAAAAACACCGGGGAGCTGTTTTTT
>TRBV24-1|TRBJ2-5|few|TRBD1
CATSDSLRTGERGQETQYF
TGTGCCACCAGTGATTCTCTCAGGACAGGCGAGCGAGGTCAAGAGACCCAGTACTTC
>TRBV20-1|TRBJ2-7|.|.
CSARDPKSYEQYF
TGCAGTGCTAGAGACCCGAAGTCCTACGAGCAGTACTTC
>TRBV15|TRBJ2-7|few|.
CATSRDHTFFGEQYF
TGTGCCACCAGCAGAGATCACACGTTTTTCGGCGAGCAGTACTTC
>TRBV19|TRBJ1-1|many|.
CASKTRLEAGVGVRTEAFF
TGTGCCAGTAAAACACGACTTGAAGCGGGGGTTGGAGTTCGGACTGAAGCTTTCTTT
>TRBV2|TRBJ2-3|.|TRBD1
CASRGTGNTDTQYF
TGTGCCAGCAGGGGGACAGGGAACACAGATACGCAGTATTTT
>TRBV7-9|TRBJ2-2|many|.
CASSEGPTELFF
TGTGCCAGCAGCGAGGGGCCAACGGAGCTGTTTTTT
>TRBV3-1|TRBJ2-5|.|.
CASSQGGYGETQYF
TGTGCCAGCAGCCAAGGAGGGTACGGGGAGACCCAGTACTTC
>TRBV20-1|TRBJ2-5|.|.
CSAQKGDTQYF
TGCAGTGCTCAAAAGGGGGACACCCAGTACTTC